This T cell receptor beta chain stems from a study of shared clonotypes between healthy human individuals. This table comes from immunoSEQ multiplex PCR, and its TCRdb copy is limited to in-frame clones, with some not included. The sample has some 500,000 clones, more than 70% seen once; the top ten hold 12%. The CDR3 spans 15 residues. The V gene's germline CDR1 is ENHRY and CDR2 SYGVKD. Trimming removed 2 bases from V and 4 bases from J; junction bases left unmatched: 5. The specimen was PBMCs. The V gene is TRBV10-3, the J gene TRBJ2-5; 9 positions match TRBD2. This clonotype was obtained from a woman aged 40 to 50 in good health. Some clones in this sample may be carry-over from other donors' samples. The DNA for the CDR3 is TGTGCCATCAGTGAGGTGGTAGCGGGAGTAGAGACCCAGTACTTC. Translation gives CAISEVVAGVETQYF.